The next 20 T cell receptor beta chains were all read from a single sample in a study of blood T cell repertoires in COVID-19. Sequenced by immunoSEQ multiplex PCR; TCRdb stores in-frame clones only, minus some. In the table there are tens of thousands of clones, approximately 88% of which are singletons. Sequenced input: peripheral blood. Receptor source: a man older than 75 with active or convalescent COVID-19.

The rearrangement uses TRBV30 and TRBJ2-7, with D perhaps matching TRBD1 (6 bases). V was shortened by 7 bases and J by 0 bases, with 13 bases between the two germline ends. This CDR3 region has 13 residues. Germline V gene sequence: CDR1 GTSNPN, CDR2 SVGIG (reference sequence). This CDR3 reads CASTGHFSYEQYF. The CDR3 DNA follows: TGTGCCTCGACAGGTCACTTCTCCTACGAGCAGTACTTC.

This clone is large within its sample. The chain uses TRBV12-3 or TRBV12-4 and TRBJ1-1, with a possible D match to TRBD1 (5 bases). This CDR3 is 12 amino acids long. V dropped 1 base and J dropped 7 bases, with 7 bases sitting between them. For the CDR3, the DNA is TGTGCCAGCAGTTTAGTGCAGGGTGAAGCTTTCTTT. As protein: CASSLVQGEAFF.

The genes are TRBV9 and TRBJ2-7; the D gene is possibly TRBD1 (6 bases). Germline V lookup: CDR1 SGDLS, CDR2 YYNGEE. This CDR3 spans 15 amino acids. V gave up 0 bases and J gave up 5 bases, with 15 bases separating them. CDR3: CASSVDARGLHEQYF. CDR3 coding DNA: TGTGCCAGCAGCGTAGATGCCAGGGGATTGCACGAGCAGTACTTC.

The V and J genes are TRBV9 and TRBJ2-2; possible D gene TRBD2, 5 bases. V lost 4 bases, J lost 3 bases, and 19 bases lay in between. From germline, CDR1 is SGDLS and CDR2 YYNGEE. The CDR3 has 17 residues. CDR3 sequence reads: CASSTPGIKGYTGELFF. CDR3 DNA: TGTGCCAGCAGCACTCCCGGGATAAAAGGCTACACCGGGGAGCTGTTTTTT.

The rearrangement links TRBV5-1 to TRBJ1-3; D is ambiguous. The V end lost 2 bases, the J end lost 2 bases, and 17 bases lay between the germline ends. The germline CDR1 and CDR2 sequences are SGHRS and YFSETQ. This CDR3 has 17 residues. Here the CDR3 DNA reads TGCGCCAGCAGCTTAATTAGCGTCGGTGCCGCTGGAAACACCATATATTTT. Its translation is CASSLISVGAAGNTIYF.

The CDR3 coding sequence is TGCGCCAGCAGCCAAGATATGGGGGGAGGGAACATTCAGTACTTC. Residues: CASSQDMGGGNIQYF. The chain employs TRBV4-3 and TRBJ2-4, with 7 positions matching TRBD2. Germline CDR1 and CDR2: LGHNA and YSLEER. The CDR3 covers 15 residues. Trimming took 0 bases from V and 7 from J; bases not matched to a gene: 6.

The rearrangement uses TRBV3-1 (or the pseudogene TRBV3-2) and TRBJ2-3, with 11 bases lining up with TRBD2. The V gene's germline CDR1 is LGHDT and CDR2 YNNKEL (reference sequence). The CDR3 has 14 residues. V lost 4 bases and J lost 5; bases outside the gene matches: 2. CDR3 bases: TGTGCCAGCAGCCTAGCGGGAGGGGGAGATACGCAGTATTTT. Amino acids: CASSLAGGGDTQYF.

The rearrangement uses TRBV6-6 and TRBJ1-6; D is perhaps TRBD1 (5 bases). Germline V gene data show CDR1 as MNHNY and CDR2 as SVGAGI (reference sequence). There are 14 residues in the CDR3. The ends were cut back, 6 bases at V and 8 bases at J, with 14 bases in the middle. The CDR3, as DNA: TGTGCCAGCAGGGGGGACTTCGGGGATTCACCCCTCCACTTT. It translates to CASRGDFGDSPLHF.

The chain uses TRBV21-1 and TRBJ2-3; TRBD1, the table's D call, was not compared with the DNA. TRBV21-1 is flagged as a pseudogene. The CDR3 consists of 19 residues. CDR3 sequence (DNA): TGTGCCAGCAAGGAGCCCCGGGACAGGGAACTTTATAGGACAGATACGCAGTATTTT. Translated, it gives CASKEPRDRELYRTDTQYF.

The genes are TRBV6-2 or TRBV6-3 and TRBJ1-4; 12 nucleotides agree with TRBD1. V trimming: 6 bases; J trimming: 3 bases; junction bases outside the gene matches: 5. The CDR3 contains 16 residues. CDR1 MNHEY and CDR2 SVGEGT come from the germline V gene. The CDR3 sequence is CASSPGQGAANEKLFF. The CDR3 DNA reads TGTGCCAGCAGCCCGGGACAGGGGGCTGCTAATGAAAAACTGTTTTTT.

The chain uses TRBV11-2 and TRBJ2-3; 12 positions agree with TRBD2. Germline trimming cut 6 bases from V and 5 bases from J; bases unmatched to any gene: 6. The germline V gene has CDR1 SGHAT and CDR2 FQNNGV. This CDR3 has 15 amino acids. The CDR3, as DNA: TGTGCCAGCAGTCTAGCGGGGGGGCAGGTAGATACGCAGTATTTT. Its protein product is CASSLAGGQVDTQYF.

This clone was found once. The chain has TRBV11-2 and TRBJ2-7; D gene uncertain. Trimming shortened V by 5 bases and J by 2 bases, and 16 bases separated the two germline ends. The germline CDR1 and CDR2 sequences are SGHAT and FQNNGV. The CDR3 has 15 amino acids. CDR3 DNA sequence: TGTGCCAGCAGCCCCTCACTGCGGCCGCCCTACGAGCAGTACTTC. Its protein product is CASSPSLRPPYEQYF.

The rearrangement joins TRBV15 to TRBJ2-3, with 14 nucleotides matching TRBD2. The CDR3 is 21 residues long. V dropped 0 bases and J dropped 1; count of bases not matched to a gene: 12. Germline V gene sequence: CDR1 LNHNV, CDR2 YYDKDF (reference sequence). The CDR3 DNA sequence: TGTGCCACCAGCAGAGACCGGGGGACTAGCGGGGGACTTATGCGCACAGATACGCAGTATTTT. It is translated as CATSRDRGTSGGLMRTDTQYF.

This rearrangement joins TRBV12-3 or TRBV12-4 to TRBJ1-2; D not certain. This CDR3 is 12 amino acids long. V was trimmed by 6 bases and J by 8 bases, leaving 13 bases between them. The CDR3 sequence is CASRLGLLGYTF. The CDR3 DNA reads as TGTGCCAGCAGGCTGGGCCTCCTGGGCTACACCTTC.

This chain links TRBV19 with TRBJ2-3; maybe TRBD1 (6 bases). CDR3 size: 15 residues. Germline V CDR1 and CDR2: LNHDA, SQIVND (reference sequence). V was shortened by 1 base and J by 5 bases, with 13 bases between the two germline ends. CDR3 sequence: CASSIGSRGIDTQYF. CDR3 nucleotides: TGTGCCAGTAGTATAGGGTCCAGGGGAATAGATACGCAGTATTTT.

This clone showed up just a few times. CDR3 DNA sequence: TGTGCCAGTAGTATAACCTCGAGCTCCTACAATGAGCAGTTCTTC. Protein product: CASSITSSSYNEQFF. J is TRBJ2-1 and V is TRBV19; no firm D call. Germline V gene lookup returns CDR1 LNHDA and CDR2 SQIVND (reference sequence). V lost 2 bases and J 0 bases, leaving 8 bases between the germline ends. This CDR3 has 15 amino acids. The variable domain in full, with the rest retrieved from reference TRBV19 and TRBJ2-1, is DGGITQSPKYLFRKEGQNVTLSCEQNLNHDAMYWYRQDPGQGLRLIYYSQIVNDFQKGDIAEGYSVSREKKESFPLTVTSAQKNPTAFYLCASSITSSSYNEQFFGPGTRLTVL.

The chain combines TRBV7-2 with TRBJ2-5; the match to TRBD1 covers 9 bases. Germline V gene lookup returns CDR1 SGHTA and CDR2 FQGNSA. V lost 1 base and J lost 2; bases outside the gene matches: 2. The CDR3 is 15 residues long. In nucleotides, the CDR3 is TGTGCCAGCAGCTTAGATGGACAGGGGCAAGAGACCCAGTACTTC. Translating it yields CASSLDGQGQETQYF.

This chain uses TRBV7-2 with TRBJ2-1; D might be TRBD1 (6 bases). The CDR3 totals 14 residues. The germline V and J ends were trimmed by 6 bases and 0 bases, with 9 bases remaining between them. Per germline, CDR1 SGHTA and CDR2 FQGNSA. The chain's CDR3 is CASSPDSSYNEQFF. The DNA for the CDR3 is TGTGCCAGCAGTCCGGACAGCTCCTACAATGAGCAGTTCTTC. The full variable domain, in which reference TRBV7-2 and TRBJ2-1 provide the parts outside the CDR3, is GAGVSQSPSNKVTEKGKDVELRCDPISGHTALYWYRQSLGQGLEFLIYFQGNSAPDKSGLPSDRFSAERTGGSVSTLTIQRTQQEDSAVYLCASSPDSSYNEQFFGPGTRLTVL.

The chain recombines TRBV19 with TRBJ2-2, with 7 bases matching TRBD2. The CDR3 extends over 17 amino acids. From germline, CDR1 is LNHDA and CDR2 SQIVND (reference sequence). Trimming took 5 bases from V and 0 from J; bases not matched to a gene: 9. The CDR3 nucleotides are TGTGCCAGTAGTTTCAGACGGCGGGGGTCGAACACCGGGGAGCTGTTTTTT. Amino acid sequence: CASSFRRRGSNTGELFF.

V gene TRBV10-3 combines with J gene TRBJ1-6, with 7 bases lining up with TRBD1. Germline loops: CDR1 ENHRY, CDR2 SYGVKD. Trimming at V came to 4 bases and at J to 7 bases, leaving 4 bases not matched to a gene. CDR3 length: 14 residues. The CDR3 coding sequence is TGTGCCATCAGTGCGACAGGGCTAAATTCACCCCTCCACTTT. Its protein is CAISATGLNSPLHF.